The 5 T cell receptor beta chains reported below all come from one sample, sequenced in a study of cytomegalovirus exposure and HLA in healthy donors. The PCR used 60 Vbeta and 13 Jbeta primers. Using immunoSEQ multiplex PCR, the repertoire was profiled, and TCRdb retains in-frame clones only, with some absent. The data contain about 180,000 clones, approximately 84% of them singletons. Sequencing was performed on PBMCs. These receptors came from a girl aged 5 to 17 in good health and CMV-seropositive.

The chain recombines TRBV5-4 with TRBJ1-4; TRBD1 matches at 10 bases. V gave up 2 bases and J gave up 4 bases; unmatched junction bases: 2. There are 15 residues in the CDR3. CDR1 is SGHNT, CDR2 YYREEE, per germline (reference sequence). CDR3 nucleotides: TGTGCCAGCAGCTTCGGACAGGGGGTTAATGAAAAACTGTTTTTT. Protein product: CASSFGQGVNEKLFF.

This clone was seen a few times. The V gene is TRBV9, the J gene TRBJ2-7, with unresolved D. In germline, CDR1 is SGDLS, CDR2 YYNGEE. This CDR3 has 12 amino acids. The V end was cut by 4 bases, the J end by 3 bases, with 8 bases between. CDR3 bases: TGTGCCAGCAGCACCAACGGCTACGAGCAGTACTTC. It specifies CASSTNGYEQYF.

This clone was seen only once. The chain employs TRBV27 and TRBJ2-3, with 7 bases identical to TRBD2. In germline, CDR1 is MNHEY, CDR2 SMNVEV (reference sequence). This CDR3 is built from 12 residues. V lost 6 bases and J lost 4; bases outside the gene matches: 1. The DNA for the CDR3 is TGTGCCAGCAGGGGGGGGGCAGATACGCAGTATTTT. Translated: CASRGGADTQYF.

Written as DNA, the CDR3 is TGCGCCAGCAGCCCCTACACAGGACTATTCTCTGGAAACACCATATATTTT. Translation gives CASSPYTGLFSGNTIYF. The chain employs TRBV4-1 and TRBJ1-3; perhaps TRBD1 as D (5 bases). This CDR3 comprises 17 residues. The V end lost 4 bases, the J end lost 0 bases, and 16 bases lay between the germline ends. Germline CDR1 is MGHRA and CDR2 is YSYEKL.

The chain has TRBV6-1 and TRBJ1-5, with D possibly matching TRBD1 (6 bases). Trimming stripped 3 bases from V and 3 bases from J, with 12 bases between. From germline, CDR1 is MNHNS and CDR2 SASEGT. The CDR3 contains 15 residues. The CDR3 reads CASSEGAGANQPQHF. The CDR3 DNA follows: TGTGCCAGCAGTGAGGGCGCAGGGGCCAATCAGCCCCAGCATTTT.